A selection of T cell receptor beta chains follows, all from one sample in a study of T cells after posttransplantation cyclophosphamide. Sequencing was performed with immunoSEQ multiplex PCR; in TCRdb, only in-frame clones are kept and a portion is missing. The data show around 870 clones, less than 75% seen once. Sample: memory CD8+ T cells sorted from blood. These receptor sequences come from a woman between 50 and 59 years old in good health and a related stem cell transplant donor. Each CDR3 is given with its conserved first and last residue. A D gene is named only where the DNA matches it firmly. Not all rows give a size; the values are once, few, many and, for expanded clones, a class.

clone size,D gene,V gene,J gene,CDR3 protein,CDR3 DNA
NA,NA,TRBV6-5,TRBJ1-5,CASSQARGGNQPQHF,TGTGCCAGCAGCCAGGCGCGGGGAGGGAATCAGCCCCAGCATTTT
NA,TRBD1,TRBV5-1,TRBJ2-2,CASSHGTGIGELFF,TGCGCCAGCAGCCACGGGACAGGGATCGGGGAGCTGTTTTTT
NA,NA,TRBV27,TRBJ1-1,CASNLGRNTEAFF,TGTGCCAGCAATCTGGGGAGGAACACTGAAGCTTTCTTT
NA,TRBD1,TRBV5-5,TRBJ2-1,CASSSSGTGQFF,TGTGCCAGCAGCTCCTCCGGGACAGGGCAGTTCTTC
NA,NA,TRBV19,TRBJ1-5,CASSITGFGIQPQHF,TGTGCCAGTAGTATTACGGGGTTTGGTATTCAGCCCCAGCATTTT
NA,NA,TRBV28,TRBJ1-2,CASSFSFFGGFQVHGYTF,TGTGCCAGCAGTTTTTCGTTTTTCGGGGGGTTTCAAGTCCATGGCTACACCTTC
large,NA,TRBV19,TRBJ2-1,CASSGDLYNEQFF,TGTGCCAGTAGTGGGGACTTATACAATGAGCAGTTCTTC
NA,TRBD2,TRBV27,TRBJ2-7,CASSVGLAEAYEQYF,TGTGCCAGCAGTGTGGGACTAGCGGAGGCCTACGAGCAGTACTTC
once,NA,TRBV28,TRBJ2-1,CASAIQGPYNEQFF,TGTGCCAGCGCCATCCAGGGGCCCTACAATGAGCAGTTCTTC
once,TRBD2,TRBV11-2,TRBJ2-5,CASSLLAGGWQETQYF,TGTGCCAGCAGCTTACTAGCGGGAGGGTGGCAAGAGACCCAGTACTTC
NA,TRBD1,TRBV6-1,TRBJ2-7,CASSPRTGGNYEQYF,TGTGCCAGCAGCCCCCGGACAGGGGGCAACTACGAGCAGTACTTC
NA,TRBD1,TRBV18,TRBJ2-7,CASPNRDRATYEQYF,TGTGCCAGCCCCAACCGGGACAGGGCCACCTACGAGCAGTACTTC
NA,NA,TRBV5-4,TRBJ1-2,CASSLTEADGYTF,TGTGCCAGCAGCTTAACGGAGGCGGACGGCTACACCTTC
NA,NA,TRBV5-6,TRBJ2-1,CASSYGTNEQFF,TGTGCCAGCAGCTACGGGACAAATGAGCAGTTCTTC
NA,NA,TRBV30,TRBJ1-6,CAWSDYPRTGEFYNSPLHF,TGTGCCTGGAGTGACTACCCGAGAACGGGGGAATTCTATAATTCACCCCTCCACTTT
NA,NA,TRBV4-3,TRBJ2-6,CASSQEAGSGANLLTF,TGCGCCAGCAGCCAAGAGGCCGGCTCTGGGGCCAACCTCCTGACTTTC
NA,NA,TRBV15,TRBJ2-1,CATSRKAEGGNEQFF,TGTGCCACCAGCAGAAAAGCGGAAGGTGGGAATGAGCAGTTCTTC
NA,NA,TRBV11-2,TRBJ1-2,CASSSYPRGGVPDYGYTF,TGTGCCAGCAGCTCCTACCCAAGGGGGGGGGTACCTGACTATGGCTACACCTTC
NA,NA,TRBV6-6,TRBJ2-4,CASKSPGNIQYF,TGTGCCAGCAAATCACCGGGGAACATTCAGTACTTC
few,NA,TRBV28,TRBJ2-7,CASRPPMFGEQYF,TGTGCCAGCAGACCGCCTATGTTCGGGGAGCAGTACTTC
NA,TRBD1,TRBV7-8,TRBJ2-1,CASSSDRSYEQFF,TGTGCCAGCAGCTCGGACAGGTCCTATGAGCAGTTCTTC
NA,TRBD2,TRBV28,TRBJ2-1,CASSFLAGLREQFF,TGTGCCAGCAGTTTCTTAGCGGGATTGCGGGAGCAGTTCTTC
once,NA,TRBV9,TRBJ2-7,CASSVEGGAGRYEQYF,TGTGCCAGCAGCGTAGAGGGGGGAGCGGGACGCTACGAGCAGTACTTC
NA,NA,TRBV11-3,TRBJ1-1,CASSLDLGAAEAFF,TGTGCCAGCAGCTTAGATCTGGGGGCGGCTGAAGCTTTCTTT
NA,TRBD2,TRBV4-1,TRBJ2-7,CASSQGTSGYEQYF,TGCGCCAGCAGCCAAGGGACTAGCGGTTACGAGCAGTACTTC
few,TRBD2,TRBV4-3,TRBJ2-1,CASSQDSWTSSRTGEQFF,TGCGCCAGCAGCCAAGATTCCTGGACTAGCTCGAGAACGGGTGAGCAGTTCTTC
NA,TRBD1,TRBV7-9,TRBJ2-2,CASSSRQGANTGELFF,TGTGCCAGCAGCTCCCGACAGGGGGCGAACACCGGGGAGCTGTTTTTT
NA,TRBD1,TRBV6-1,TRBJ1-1,CASQGVGNTEAFF,TGTGCCAGTCAGGGGGTAGGGAACACTGAAGCTTTCTTT
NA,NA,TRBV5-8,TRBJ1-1,CASSLASVEAFF,TGTGCCAGCAGCTTGGCCTCCGTGGAGGCTTTCTTT
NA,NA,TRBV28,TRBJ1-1,CASRLISPGNTEAFF,TGTGCCAGCAGACTTATTTCGCCGGGGAACACTGAAGCTTTCTTT
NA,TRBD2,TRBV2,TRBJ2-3,CASLRREGSDTQYF,TGTGCCAGCCTGAGACGGGAGGGATCAGATACGCAGTATTTT
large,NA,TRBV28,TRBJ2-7,CASGGMSYEQYF,TGTGCCAGCGGGGGGATGTCCTACGAGCAGTACTTC
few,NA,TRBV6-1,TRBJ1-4,CASSLGGEKLFF,TGTGCCAGCAGCCTCGGGGGTGAAAAACTGTTTTTT
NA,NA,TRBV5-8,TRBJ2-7,CASRSARRYEQYF,TGTGCCAGCCGGAGTGCCAGGAGGTACGAGCAGTACTTC
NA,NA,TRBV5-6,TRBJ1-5,CASSWRGGNQPQHF,TGTGCCAGCAGCTGGCGGGGGGGAAATCAGCCCCAGCATTTT
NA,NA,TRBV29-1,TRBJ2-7,CSVEQGTLYEQYF,TGCAGCGTTGAACAGGGAACTCTCTACGAGCAGTACTTC
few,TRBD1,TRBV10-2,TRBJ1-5,CASSTGDSNQPQHF,TGCGCCAGCAGTACAGGGGATAGCAATCAGCCCCAGCATTTT
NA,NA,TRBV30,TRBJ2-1,CAWGEDRSSYNEQFF,TGTGCCTGGGGCGAGGACAGATCCTCCTACAATGAGCAGTTCTTC
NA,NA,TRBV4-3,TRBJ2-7,CASSQDLGYPGNYEQYF,TGCGCCAGCAGCCAAGATCTTGGGTACCCCGGGAACTACGAGCAGTACTTC
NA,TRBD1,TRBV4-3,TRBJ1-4,CASSQDWLGQAARLFF,TGCGCCAGCAGCCAAGACTGGTTGGGACAGGCGGCAAGACTGTTTTTT
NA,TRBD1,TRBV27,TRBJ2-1,CASRVGGVNNEQFF,TGTGCCAGCAGGGTAGGGGGCGTCAACAATGAGCAGTTCTTC
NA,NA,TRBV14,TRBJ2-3,CASSLTRNTDTQYF,TGTGCCAGCAGCCTTACTAGAAACACAGATACGCAGTATTTT
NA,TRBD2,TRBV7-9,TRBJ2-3,CASRGNSGIGTDTQYF,TGTGCCAGCAGGGGGAATAGCGGGATTGGCACAGATACGCAGTATTTT
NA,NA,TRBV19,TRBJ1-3,CATTTGSIGNTIYF,TGTGCCACCACGACAGGTTCCATTGGAAACACCATATATTTT
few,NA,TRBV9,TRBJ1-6,CASSAGGGNSPLHF,TGTGCCAGCAGCGCTGGGGGCGGGAATTCACCCCTCCACTTT
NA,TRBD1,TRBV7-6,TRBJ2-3,CASSPGTGFGTDTQYF,TGTGCCAGCAGCCCCGGGACAGGCTTCGGGACAGATACGCAGTATTTT
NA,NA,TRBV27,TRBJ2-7,CASSLSGAVDEQYF,TGTGCCAGCAGTTTATCGGGGGCCGTCGACGAGCAGTACTTC
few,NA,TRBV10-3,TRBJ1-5,CASGTADSNQPQHF,TGTGCCAGCGGGACGGCCGATAGCAATCAGCCCCAGCATTTT
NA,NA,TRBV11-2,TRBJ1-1,CASSLVGGEAFF,TGTGCCAGCAGCTTAGTTGGGGGGGAAGCTTTCTTT
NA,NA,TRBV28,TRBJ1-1,CASSLGNEKAFF,TGTGCCAGCAGTTTAGGTAATGAGAAAGCTTTCTTT
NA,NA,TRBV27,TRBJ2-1,CASSVPGQLYNEQFF,TGTGCCAGCAGTGTACCGGGACAACTCTACAATGAGCAGTTCTTC
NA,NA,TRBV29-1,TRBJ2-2,CSVDQGGAGELFF,TGCAGCGTTGATCAGGGTGGGGCAGGGGAGCTGTTTTTT
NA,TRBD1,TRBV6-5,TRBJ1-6,CASRPGQKNSPLHF,TGTGCCAGCAGGCCGGGACAGAAGAATTCACCCCTCCACTTT
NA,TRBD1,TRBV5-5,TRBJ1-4,CASSSPGQRDEKLFF,TGTGCCAGCAGCTCGCCGGGACAGAGGGATGAAAAACTGTTTTTT